The 27 T cell receptor beta chains reported below all come from one sample, sequenced in a study of T cells in pancreatic ductal adenocarcinoma. The selected patients with pancreatic ductal adenocarcinoma had surgery but no neoadjuvant therapy. The repertoire was sequenced with immunoSEQ multiplex PCR; TCRdb's copy has only in-frame clones and lacks some. The sample carries 25,000 to 35,000 clones, roughly 92% recorded once. The specimen sequenced was PBMCs. These receptors all stem from a human donor with pancreatic ductal adenocarcinoma.

The chain couples TRBV2 to TRBJ1-1, with TRBD1 as a possible D gene (6 bases). Between the trimmed V and J ends, which lost 5 bases and 2 bases, there was a span of 15 bases. The CDR3 runs to 15 residues. From germline, CDR1 is SNHLY and CDR2 FYNNEI. In DNA form, the CDR3 reads TGTGCCAGCAGTACGCAAGGACAGCCAAACACTGAAGCTTTCTTT. This translates into CASSTQGQPNTEAFF.

The chain employs TRBV2 and TRBJ2-2, with 7 bases lining up with TRBD1. V dropped 8 bases and J dropped 1; count of bases not matched to a gene: 4. The V gene's germline CDR1 is SNHLY and CDR2 FYNNEI. CDR3 length: 14 amino acids. This chain's CDR3 is CASVWDRNTGELFF. The CDR3 DNA reads TGTGCCAGCGTCTGGGACAGGAACACCGGGGAGCTGTTTTTT.

This rearrangement joins TRBV7-2 to TRBJ1-1; D is possibly TRBD1 (5 bases). V gave up 5 bases and J gave up 4 bases, with 14 bases separating them. This CDR3 has 14 amino acids. The V gene's germline CDR1 is SGHTA and CDR2 FQGNSA. The CDR3 loop reads CASSAAGGTTEAFF. As DNA, the CDR3 is TGTGCCAGCAGCGCCGCTGGAGGGACCACTGAAGCTTTCTTT.

The chain couples TRBV2 to TRBJ2-2; 7 bases fit TRBD2. The CDR3 covers 14 residues. Unmatched junction bases numbered 7, after V lost 8 bases and J lost 4 bases. The germline gives CDR1 SNHLY, CDR2 FYNNEI. The CDR3 protein is CASGGGLFTGELFF. CDR3 in DNA: TGTGCCAGCGGGGGAGGGTTGTTCACCGGGGAGCTGTTTTTT.

This chain uses TRBV19 with TRBJ2-7, with D hard to call. The CDR3 loop spans 14 amino acids. CDR1 is LNHDA and CDR2 is SQIVND in the germline V gene (reference sequence). V gave up 3 bases and J gave up 0 bases, with 9 bases separating them. DNA of the CDR3: TGTGCCAGTAGTATGGCACAAAACTCCTACGAGCAGTACTTC. This translates into CASSMAQNSYEQYF.

This chain uses TRBV6-4 with TRBJ1-1, with D perhaps TRBD1 (6 bases). The CDR3 contains 13 residues. Between the trimmed V and J ends, which lost 3 bases and 5 bases, there was a span of 10 bases. Germline CDR1 and CDR2: MRHNA and SNTAGT. CDR3 sequence reads: CASSEVRGTEAFF. In DNA form, the CDR3 reads TGTGCCAGCAGTGAAGTGAGGGGGACTGAAGCTTTCTTT.

The chain has TRBV7-2 and TRBJ1-1; D gene uncertain. Germline values: CDR1 SGHTA, CDR2 FQGNSA. Trimming stripped 1 base from V and 1 base from J, with 7 bases between. The CDR3 sequence is 14 residues long. The DNA for the CDR3 is TGTGCCAGCAGCTTAGACCGCGCGAACACTGAAGCTTTCTTT. Its protein is CASSLDRANTEAFF.

This clone was recorded once. CDR3 region: CASSIQGASEAFF. The CDR3 DNA follows: TGTGCCAGCAGTATACAGGGGGCCTCTGAAGCTTTCTTT. The rearrangement joins TRBV2 to TRBJ1-1; 9 nucleotides align to TRBD1. Germline V gives CDR1 SNHLY, CDR2 FYNNEI. The CDR3 loop spans 13 amino acids. V dropped 5 bases and J dropped 6; count of bases not matched to a gene: 4.

The V and J genes are TRBV9 and TRBJ2-7; 7 positions agree with TRBD1. Germline V gene data show CDR1 as SGDLS and CDR2 as YYNGEE. Germline trimming cut 0 bases from V and 0 bases from J; bases unmatched to any gene: 0. This CDR3 is built from 14 residues. In DNA form, the CDR3 reads TGTGCCAGCAGCGTAGGGGACAGCTCCTACGAGCAGTACTTC. Residues: CASSVGDSSYEQYF.

This clone has only one observation. The V and J genes are TRBV2 and TRBJ2-5; TRBD1 aligns across 9 bases. This CDR3 contains 12 residues. V was clipped by 7 bases and J by 7 bases; unmatched bases: 4. CDR1 and CDR2 (germline): SNHLY, FYNNEI. The CDR3 sequence is CASTRTGATQYF. The CDR3 DNA sequence: TGTGCCAGCACCCGGACAGGGGCGACCCAGTACTTC. Combining the CDR3 with reference TRBV2 and TRBJ2-5 gives the whole variable domain EPEVTQTPSHQVTQMGQEVILRCVPISNHLYFYWYRQILGQKVEFLVSFYNNEISEKSEIFDDQFSVERPDGSNFTLKIRSTKLEDSAMYFCASTRTGATQYFGPGTRLLVL.

This CDR3 is CASSLAPGGDYGYTF. Here the CDR3 DNA reads TGTGCCAGCAGCTTAGCGCCAGGGGGCGACTATGGCTACACCTTC. J is TRBJ1-2 and V is TRBV11-1, with 8 positions matching TRBD1. The germline V gene has CDR1 SGHAT and CDR2 FQDESV (reference sequence). The length of the CDR3 is 15 residues. With V trimmed by 0 bases and J by 3 bases, 3 bases remained unmatched.

The CDR3 coding sequence is TGTGCCATCAGTGGAGGTCCCACAGATACGCAGTATTTT. Translated: CAISGGPTDTQYF. The chain combines TRBV10-3 with TRBJ2-3, with D unclear. Germline assignment: CDR1 ENHRY and CDR2 SYGVKD. The CDR3 sequence is 13 residues long. V was trimmed by 4 bases and J by 2 bases, leaving 7 bases between them.

The gene calls are TRBV25-1 and TRBJ1-2; maybe TRBD1 (6 bases). V was trimmed by 4 bases and J by 7 bases, leaving 13 bases between them. Per the germline V gene, CDR1 is MGHDK and CDR2 is SYGVNS. CDR3 length: 13 amino acids. The CDR3 DNA is TGTGCCAGCAGTGTGCCAGGGGCAGGTGGCTACACCTTC. Residues: CASSVPGAGGYTF.

The chain combines TRBV19 with TRBJ2-1; TRBD1 aligns across 8 bases. Trimming removed 5 bases from V and 8 bases from J; junction bases left unmatched: 11. The germline gives CDR1 LNHDA, CDR2 SQIVND (reference sequence). The CDR3 is 15 amino acids. The CDR3 DNA is TGTGCCAGTAGTCGTCCGGGACAGGCTAGGGATGAGCAGTTCTTC. This codes for CASSRPGQARDEQFF. Full variable domain (remainder filled in from reference TRBV19 and TRBJ2-1): DGGITQSPKYLFRKEGQNVTLSCEQNLNHDAMYWYRQDPGQGLRLIYYSQIVNDFQKGDIAEGYSVSREKKESFPLTVTSAQKNPTAFYLCASSRPGQARDEQFFGPGTRLTVL.

The CDR3 region has the DNA TGCGCCAGCAGCTTGGGGTACAGGGCCTCTGGAAACACCATATATTTT. As protein: CASSLGYRASGNTIYF. The gene calls are TRBV5-1 and TRBJ1-3; a possible D gene is TRBD1 (6 bases). Germline lookup yields CDR1 SGHRS and CDR2 YFSETQ. Trimming cost V 0 bases and J 0 bases, with 10 bases left between them. The CDR3 consists of 16 residues. Using reference TRBV5-1 and TRBJ1-3 for the parts outside the CDR3, the full variable domain is KAGVTQTPRYLIKTRGQQVTLSCSPISGHRSVSWYQQTPGQGLQFLFEYFSETQRNKGNFPGRFSGRQFSNSRSEMNVSTLELGDSALYLCASSLGYRASGNTIYFGEGSWLTVV.

The chain carries TRBV19 and TRBJ1-2; possible D gene TRBD1, 5 bases. The CDR3 sequence is 13 residues long. The V gene's germline CDR1 is LNHDA and CDR2 SQIVND (reference sequence). V lost 6 bases, J lost 2 bases, and 10 bases lay in between. CDR3 sequence (DNA): TGTGCCAGTAGGGGAACAGGCAACTATGGCTACACCTTC. Translated, it gives CASRGTGNYGYTF.

J is TRBJ1-2 and V is TRBV2; no firm D call. This CDR3 has 12 residues. Trimming took 6 bases from V and 5 from J, leaving 10 bases between them. CDR1 is SNHLY and CDR2 is FYNNEI in the germline V gene. The CDR3 reads CASSATLYGYTF. The CDR3 DNA is TGTGCCAGCAGCGCGACTTTATATGGCTACACCTTC.

The J gene is TRBJ2-2, the V gene TRBV5-8; D could derive from TRBD1 or TRBD2 (8 bases each). The V end lost 4 bases, the J end lost 5 bases, and 30 bases lay between the germline ends. Germline V gene lookup returns CDR1 SGHTS and CDR2 YDEGEE. CDR3 size: 20 residues. The chain's CDR3 is CASSRGQGRVSGGSTGELFF. For the CDR3, the DNA is TGTGCCAGCAGCCGTGGACAGGGTCGAGTAAGCGGGGGATCGACCGGGGAGCTGTTTTTT.

This chain uses TRBV5-6 with TRBJ2-1; D perhaps matches TRBD1 (6 bases). Germline V lookup: CDR1 SGHDT, CDR2 YYEEEE. With 2 bases removed from V and 10 bases from J, the gap between germline ends came to 16 bases. CDR3 length: 14 residues. This chain's CDR3 is CASSFPTGRGEQFF. The DNA for the CDR3 is TGTGCCAGCAGCTTCCCGACAGGAAGGGGAGAGCAGTTCTTC. Full variable domain (remainder filled in from reference TRBV5-6 and TRBJ2-1): DAGVTQSPTHLIKTRGQQVTLRCSPKSGHDTVSWYQQALGQGPQFIFQYYEEEERQRGNFPDRFSGHQFPNYSSELNVNALLLGDSALYLCASSFPTGRGEQFFGPGTRLTVL.

Here the CDR3 reads CASSIINRESEAFF. For the CDR3, the DNA is TGTGCCAGTAGTATTATCAACAGGGAGTCTGAAGCTTTCTTT. The chain links TRBV19 to TRBJ1-1; perhaps TRBD1 as D (6 bases). CDR1 LNHDA and CDR2 SQIVND come from the germline V gene (reference sequence). V lost 3 bases, J lost 6 bases, and 14 bases lay in between. The CDR3 length is 14 residues.

This clone was seen a single time. The gene calls are TRBV7-2 and TRBJ1-5; D is perhaps TRBD1 (6 bases). This CDR3 has 16 amino acids. Germline V gene sequence: CDR1 SGHTA, CDR2 FQGNSA. Deletions cut 1 base from V and 0 bases from J, with 10 bases between. CDR3 in amino acids: CASSLGGHISNQPQHF. The CDR3 DNA sequence: TGTGCCAGCAGCTTAGGGGGACACATTAGCAATCAGCCCCAGCATTTT.

The V gene is TRBV7-9, the J gene TRBJ1-4, with D possibly being TRBD1 (6 bases). The CDR3 is made up of 16 amino acids. The V end was cut by 5 bases, the J end by 4 bases, with 17 bases between. The V gene's germline CDR1 is SEHNR and CDR2 FQNEAQ (reference sequence). CDR3 bases: TGTGCCAGCAGCACGGGACACCAGGCGGTTAATGAAAAACTGTTTTTT. It encodes CASSTGHQAVNEKLFF.

The rearrangement links TRBV7-2 to TRBJ2-7, with D tentatively TRBD2 (5 bases). V was trimmed by 5 bases and J by 0 bases, leaving 17 bases between them. This CDR3 has 16 amino acids. The germline V gene encodes CDR1 SGHTA and CDR2 FQGNSA. The CDR3 sequence: CASSPFASGASYEQYF. Written as DNA, the CDR3 is TGTGCCAGCAGCCCCTTCGCCAGCGGAGCCTCCTACGAGCAGTACTTC.

This sequence joins TRBV15 and TRBJ1-2; D gene uncertain. The V gene's germline CDR1 is LNHNV and CDR2 YYDKDF (reference sequence). The CDR3 runs to 14 residues. The germline V and J ends were trimmed by 0 bases and 8 bases, with 13 bases remaining between them. The CDR3 region has the DNA TGTGCCACCAGCAGAGATAAGAGAACGCACGGCTACACCTTC. Protein product: CATSRDKRTHGYTF.

This CDR3 reads CASSQASYLSYNEQFF. CDR3 in DNA: TGCGCCAGCAGCCAAGCCTCGTATCTATCCTACAATGAGCAGTTCTTC. The V and J genes are TRBV4-1 and TRBJ2-1; no firm D call. Germline V CDR1 and CDR2: MGHRA, YSYEKL. This CDR3 is 16 amino acids long. V was cut by 1 base and J by 1 base, with 11 bases left in between.

The chain has TRBV19 and TRBJ2-4; D possibly corresponds to TRBD1 (6 bases). This CDR3 has 15 residues. Trimming stripped 5 bases from V and 9 bases from J, with 20 bases between. From germline, CDR1 is LNHDA and CDR2 SQIVND (reference sequence). CDR3 sequence reads: CASSGWDNLWGIQYF. DNA for the CDR3: TGTGCCAGTAGTGGGTGGGACAACCTATGGGGCATTCAGTACTTC.

The chain uses TRBV28 and TRBJ2-7; D remains unclear. Germline values: CDR1 MDHEN, CDR2 SYDVKM. Trimming shortened V by 2 bases and J by 2 bases, and 13 bases separated the two germline ends. There are 15 residues in the CDR3. The CDR3 DNA follows: TGTGCCAGCAGTTTAGTACCTAGGCAGCCCTACGAGCAGTACTTC. Translating gives CASSLVPRQPYEQYF.